The clone carrying this T cell receptor (beta chain) has a handful of counts. Its target is not known. The germline CDR1 and CDR2 sequences are MNHNS and SASEGT. Deletions cut 5 bases from V and 9 bases from J, with 15 bases between. The CDR3 loop spans 13 amino acids. Documented treatment: approximately nine-day PBMC culture with coronavirus spike peptide pools or control peptides (ViraFEST assay). Peptide pools at 8 to 10 ug/ml stimulated fewer than 2.5 million PBMCs per well with 9 to 10 IU/ml IL-2. The sample is drawn from a study of vaccination and CD4 T cells after COVID-19. Sequencing of the DNA from cultured CD4+ T cells was carried out with the Oncomine TCR Beta short-read assay. MiXCR was run by TCRdb on the PCR reads, yielding one entry per CDR3 protein. The table records fewer than 12,000 distinct CDR3 sequences, roughly 43% of them present only once.

The TCR sequence derives from a human donor who had recovered from COVID-19. Sequencing was carried out using CD4+ T cells from blood, cultured in vitro. This chain joins TRBV6-1 and TRBJ2-3, with a tentative D call TRBD1 (7 bases). The CDR3: CASSRIQGRTQYF. CDR3 coding DNA: TGTGCCAGCAGTCGTATACAGGGGAGGACGCAGTATTTT.